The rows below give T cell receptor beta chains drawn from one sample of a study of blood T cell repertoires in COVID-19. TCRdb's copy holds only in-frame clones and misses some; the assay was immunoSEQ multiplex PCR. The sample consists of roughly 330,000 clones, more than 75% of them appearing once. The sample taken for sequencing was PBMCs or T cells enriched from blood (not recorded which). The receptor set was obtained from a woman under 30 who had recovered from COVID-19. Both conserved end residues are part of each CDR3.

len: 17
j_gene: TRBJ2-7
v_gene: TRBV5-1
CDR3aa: CASSLPLAGGMTYEQYF

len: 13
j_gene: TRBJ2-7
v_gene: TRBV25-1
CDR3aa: CATKDRETYEQYF

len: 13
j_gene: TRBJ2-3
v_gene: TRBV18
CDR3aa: CASSPQGGGTQYF

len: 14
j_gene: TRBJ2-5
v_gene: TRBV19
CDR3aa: CASSLMQGQETQYF

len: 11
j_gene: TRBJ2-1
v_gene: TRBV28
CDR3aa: CASSTTHEQFF

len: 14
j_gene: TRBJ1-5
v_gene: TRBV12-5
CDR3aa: CASGLGTGDQPQHF

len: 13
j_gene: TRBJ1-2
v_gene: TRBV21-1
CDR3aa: CASSKGAGYGYTF

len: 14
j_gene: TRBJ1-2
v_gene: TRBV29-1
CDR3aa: CSAEGGQGAYGYTF

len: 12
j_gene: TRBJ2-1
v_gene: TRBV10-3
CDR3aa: CAISENAGEQFF

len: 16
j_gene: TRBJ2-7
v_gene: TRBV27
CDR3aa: CASSLSIRRGAYEQYF

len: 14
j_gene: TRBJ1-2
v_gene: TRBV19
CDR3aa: CASTRTGEDYGYTF

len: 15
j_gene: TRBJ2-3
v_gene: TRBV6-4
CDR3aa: CASSVGDSGTDTQYF

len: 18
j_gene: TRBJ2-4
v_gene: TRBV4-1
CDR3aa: CASSQPPNARAVKNIQYF

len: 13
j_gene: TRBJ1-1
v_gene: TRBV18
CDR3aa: CASSPSGNTEAFF

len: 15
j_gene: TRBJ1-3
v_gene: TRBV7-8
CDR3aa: CASSLDENLGNTIYF

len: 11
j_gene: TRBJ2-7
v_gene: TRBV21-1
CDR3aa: CASCVLYEQYF

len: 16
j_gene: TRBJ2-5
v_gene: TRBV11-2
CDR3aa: CASSDIRQGVRETQYF

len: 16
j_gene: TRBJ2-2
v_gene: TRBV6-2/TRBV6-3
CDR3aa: CASSLWTPRITGELFF

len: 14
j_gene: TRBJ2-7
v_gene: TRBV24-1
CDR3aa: CATSDSGQLYEQYF

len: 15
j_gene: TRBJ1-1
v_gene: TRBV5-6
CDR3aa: CASSLAPGGGTEAFF

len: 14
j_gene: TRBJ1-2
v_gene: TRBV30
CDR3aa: CAWTRTGEDYGYTF

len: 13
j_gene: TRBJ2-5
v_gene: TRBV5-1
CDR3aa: CASSLAETETQYF

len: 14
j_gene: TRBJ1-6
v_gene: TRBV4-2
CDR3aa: CASSQDNSNSPLHF

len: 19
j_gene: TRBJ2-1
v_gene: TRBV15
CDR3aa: CATSRVHLTSGPSYNEQFF

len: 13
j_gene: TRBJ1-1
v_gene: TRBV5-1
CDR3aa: CASSLPRNTEAFF

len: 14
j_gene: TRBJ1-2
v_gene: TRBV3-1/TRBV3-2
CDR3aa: CASSQEGQNYGYTF

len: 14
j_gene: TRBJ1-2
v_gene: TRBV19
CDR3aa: CASSIGQVTYGYTF

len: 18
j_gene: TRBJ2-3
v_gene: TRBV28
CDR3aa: CASSFRTSGRTLGNTQYF

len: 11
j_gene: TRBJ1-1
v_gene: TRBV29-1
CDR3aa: CSVRGGGEAFF

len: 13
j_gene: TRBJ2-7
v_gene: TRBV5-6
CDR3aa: CASSASGSYEQYF

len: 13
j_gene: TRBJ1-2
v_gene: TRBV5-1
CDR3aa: CASGPGQGGGYTF

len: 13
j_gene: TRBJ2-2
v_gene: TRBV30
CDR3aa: CARTGTATGELFF

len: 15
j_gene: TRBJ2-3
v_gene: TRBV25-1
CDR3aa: CASSDPSEPTDTQYF

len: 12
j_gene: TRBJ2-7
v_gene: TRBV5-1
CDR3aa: CASSLDLYEQYF

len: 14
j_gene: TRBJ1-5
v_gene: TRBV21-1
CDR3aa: CASSKSGVHQPQHF

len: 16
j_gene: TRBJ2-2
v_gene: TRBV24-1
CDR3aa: CATSDSTGANTGELFF

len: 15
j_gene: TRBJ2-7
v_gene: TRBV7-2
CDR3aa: CASSLSLGELNEQYF

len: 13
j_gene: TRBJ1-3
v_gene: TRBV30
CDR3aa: CAWNRDHGNTIYF

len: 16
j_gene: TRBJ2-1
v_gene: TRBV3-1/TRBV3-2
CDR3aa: CASSARFRREVNEQFF

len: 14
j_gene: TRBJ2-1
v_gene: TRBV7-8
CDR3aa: CASSPGGRMDEQFF

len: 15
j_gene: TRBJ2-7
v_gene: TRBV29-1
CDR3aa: CSARRTSERYYEQYF

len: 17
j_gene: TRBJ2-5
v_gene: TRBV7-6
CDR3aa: CASSRRGSGGLQETQYF